The present entry profiles one T cell receptor beta chain with its context. These data are taken from a study of blood T cell repertoires in COVID-19. Study as a whole: Acute and convalescent COVID-19 specimens originated in the United States, Italy and Spain. Sources were T cells, B-cell-depleted T cells, or PBMCs; the material itself was cDNA or gDNA.

J lost 6 bases, V lost 6 bases, and 5 bases had no gene match. The CDR3 loop spans 13 amino acids. The germline CDR1 and CDR2 sequences are SQVTM and ANQGSEA. Source study methods: Amplification with reference gene primers provided the estimates of nucleated cell counts. Method: immunoSEQ multiplex PCR; TCRdb's copy keeps in-frame clones and lacks some. V, J and clone size are those of that table, while D and trimming were read from the DNA. Counted here are more than 80,000 clones, roughly 86% occurring once; the ten biggest clones make up approximately 6.8%. The sequencing sample was made of peripheral blood. The chain employs TRBV29-1 and TRBJ2-3, with 11 bases matching TRBD1. The source of this sequence is a man between 45 and 60 years old with active or convalescent COVID-19. The CDR3 protein is CSVGQGAVDTQYF. The CDR3 DNA sequence: TGCAGCGTCGGACAGGGGGCCGTTGATACGCAGTATTTT.